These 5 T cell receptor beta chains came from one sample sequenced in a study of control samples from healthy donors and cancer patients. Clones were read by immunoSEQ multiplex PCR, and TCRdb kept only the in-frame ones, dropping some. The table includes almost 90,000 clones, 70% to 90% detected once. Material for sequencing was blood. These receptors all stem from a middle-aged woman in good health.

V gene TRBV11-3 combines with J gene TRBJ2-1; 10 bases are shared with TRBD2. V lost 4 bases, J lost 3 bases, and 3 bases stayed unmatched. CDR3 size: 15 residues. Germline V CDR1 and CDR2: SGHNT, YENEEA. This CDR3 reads CASSSGTSDYNEQFF. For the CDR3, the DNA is TGTGCCAGCAGCTCCGGGACTAGCGACTACAATGAGCAGTTCTTC. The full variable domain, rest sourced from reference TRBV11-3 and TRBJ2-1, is EAGVVQSPRYKIIEKKQPVAFWCNPISGHNTLYWYLQNLGQGPELLIRYENEEAVDDSQLPKDRFSAERLKGVDSTLKIQPAELGDSAVYLCASSSGTSDYNEQFFGPGTRLTVL.

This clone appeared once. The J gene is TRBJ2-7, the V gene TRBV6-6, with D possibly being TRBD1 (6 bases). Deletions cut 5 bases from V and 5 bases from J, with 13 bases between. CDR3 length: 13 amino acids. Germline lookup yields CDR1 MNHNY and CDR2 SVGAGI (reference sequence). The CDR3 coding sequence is TGTGCCAGCAGTCACACGGGACATGACGAGCAGTACTTC. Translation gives CASSHTGHDEQYF.

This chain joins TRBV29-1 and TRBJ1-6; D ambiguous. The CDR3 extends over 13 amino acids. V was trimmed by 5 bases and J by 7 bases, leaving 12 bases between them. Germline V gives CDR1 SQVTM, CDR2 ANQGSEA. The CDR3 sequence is CSVTTGSNSPLHF. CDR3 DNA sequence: TGCAGCGTTACTACGGGATCGAATTCACCCCTCCACTTT. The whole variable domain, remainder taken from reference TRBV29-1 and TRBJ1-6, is SAVISQKPSRDICQRGTSLTIQCQVDSQVTMMFWYRQQPGQSLTLIATANQGSEATYESGFVIDKFPISRPNLTFSTLTVSNMSPEDSSIYLCSVTTGSNSPLHFGNGTRLTVT.

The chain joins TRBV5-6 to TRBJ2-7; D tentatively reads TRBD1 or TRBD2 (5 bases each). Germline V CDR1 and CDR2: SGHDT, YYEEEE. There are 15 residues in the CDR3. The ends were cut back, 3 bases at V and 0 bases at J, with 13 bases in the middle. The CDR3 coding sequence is TGTGCCAGCAGCTCTTACGGGACGGTCTCCTACGAGCAGTACTTC. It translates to CASSSYGTVSYEQYF.

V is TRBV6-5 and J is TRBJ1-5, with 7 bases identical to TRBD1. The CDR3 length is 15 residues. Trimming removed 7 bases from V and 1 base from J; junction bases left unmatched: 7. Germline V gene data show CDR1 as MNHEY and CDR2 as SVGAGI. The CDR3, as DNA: TGTGCCAGCATTAACAGGGGCAGGAGCAATCAGCCCCAGCATTTT. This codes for CASINRGRSNQPQHF.